This T cell receptor (beta chain) is drawn from a study of cytomegalovirus exposure and HLA in healthy donors (dated by TCRdb to the late 2010s). Context from the whole study: An earlier analysis of some 550 of the donors reported roughly 270 Gb of sequence data and 100 million to 130 million unique TCR beta sequences from 150 million to 200 million T cells. An early release covering roughly 640 HLA-typed donors comprised approximately 300 gigabases of sequencing data and 85 million or so unique TCR sequences. The genetic ancestry cluster associated with self-reported Caucasian donors included approximately 85% of the 398 genotyped donors. The aim of the study was to test whether cataloging public T cell receptors could identify signatures of past pathogen exposure. The study profiled the T cell repertoires of fewer than 850 subjects by immunosequencing and related them to cytomegalovirus serostatus. A separate validation cohort of approximately 120 different subjects was used in addition to the 666-subject first cohort. To predict cytomegalovirus infection status, the study brought together high-throughput TCR immunosequencing, statistical association of individual TCRs with disease status, and machine learning. To study patterns of TCR occurrence, a later analysis re-analyzed previously published TCR beta repertoires from more than 550 donors and added high-resolution HLA genotyping. The later analysis used no new phenotypic data to find candidate immune exposures, relying instead on TCR beta sequences and their occurrence across donors. An earlier analysis of more than 450 of the donors used high-throughput TCR beta sequencing to judge whether each TCR beta V gene segment behaved as functional or pseudogenic. Donor age, sex, ethnicity and CMV serostatus were compiled together with the repertoire data. A later genetic analysis used genome-wide SNP genotypes for about 65% of the roughly 670 donors, treating that subset as a discovery cohort. Every repertoire in the discovery cohort had been generated on one and the same sequencing platform. HLA typing included class I and class II loci at four-digit resolution. Typing coverage varied by locus: about 620-630 donors for A, B, C, DRB1 and DQB1; roughly 560 for DQA1; over 600 for DPA1; around 490 for DPB1. Because of strong linkage in the cohort, five DR-DQ haplotypes were treated as single units for association and clustering. Among 300 to 500 genotyped donors of the cohort, an average of about 240,000 unique TCR beta nucleotide sequences was sequenced per donor, of which roughly 17% were non-productive. What the research found in general, with its limitations: The presence/absence analyses assumed that sequencing depth was roughly uniform across donors, and that assumption may not be true. A group of highly shared sequence variants was considered likely to be a technical artifact of the sequencing pipeline. In a later analysis, the rate of TCR association differed among HLA loci, with DRB1 alleles having the most associated TCRs and HLA-C alleles having the fewest. In a later analysis, some 17,000 TCR beta sequences were associated with specific HLA alleles at a false discovery rate of 0.05. In a later genetic analysis, fewer N-insertions in productive TCRs were reported among donors in an Asian-associated ancestry cluster than the approximately 630-donor mean. According to a later analysis, parvovirus B19, influenza, CMV and Epstein-Barr virus appeared linked to several top co-occurrence clusters. Across donors, most TCR sequences were observed very rarely, whereas some public TCRs were present in many individuals. A later analysis found that HLA-associated TCR beta chains were more clonally expanded and had lower generation probabilities than equally common non-associated chains. Because counts were too low, approximately 18 rarely observed V segments, including chromosome 9 orphons, were excluded from the earlier analysis of fewer than 650 of the donors. The cohort was sequenced for TCR beta chains only, and without alpha or paired-chain data the features that could be detected were limited. Some IMGT-functional V segments, including TRBV6-2 and TRBV6-3, could not be distinguished by the 87-base-pair reads and were therefore excluded. An earlier analysis of around 600 of the donors showed that most TCR beta V segments appeared in productive rearrangements either about 90% or about 30% of the time, which broadly matched IMGT annotations. In a later analysis, most CMV-associated TCR beta chains were found to appear HLA-restricted, with HLA associations seemingly driven largely by CMV exposure. Linkage disequilibrium might explain the correlated functional status among segregating V segments, but an unknown experimental factor could not be ruled out. The authors suggested that the approach could potentially be generalized to other disease states and immunological phenotypes. A further reported finding was that TCR beta sequences accurately predicted the HLA-A and HLA-B alleles for most subjects in the first cohort. V-gene and J-gene trimming of TCR beta chains was associated with a missense DCLRE1C variant in a later genetic analysis, and the association was replicated in an independent cohort. In vitro tests confirmed that a few of the cytomegalovirus-associated TCR beta chains recognize cytomegalovirus antigens. For the cohort, immune exposure information was limited to CMV serostatus. HLA typing was unavailable for some donors at each locus, so association tests used only the typed subset. The classifier was reported to diagnose cytomegalovirus status with high specificity and sensitivity in both the original and validation cohorts. Assigning TCR associations to individual alleles was difficult when HLA alleles, especially DR and DQ, strongly co-occurred. In the study, 150 to 200 TCR beta chains were listed as associated with cytomegalovirus.

The cohort consisted of hundreds of healthy bone marrow donors. All cohort members were sampled while nominally healthy, although unrecorded immune exposures were likely present. The donor tested CMV seropositive, placing the donor among the 250 to 350 seropositive members of the cohort. Each donor provided a peripheral blood sample, and peripheral blood mononuclear cells were used for TCR beta sequencing. Genomic DNA extraction from the blood cell samples was performed with the Qiagen DNeasy Blood Extraction Kit. Notes on this clone: Its antigen remains undetermined. The input lacks base qualities; no much larger clone sits a single base away.

Libraries were constructed by the immunoSEQ multiplex PCR assay. The multiplex PCR relied on a mix of 60 forward primers for TCR Vbeta segments and 13 reverse primers for TCR Jbeta segments. The CDR3 region of rearranged TCR beta genes was amplified from genomic DNA by a multiplex PCR assay. Amplified TCR beta libraries were sequenced as 87-base-pair reads on the Illumina HiSeq System. In the paper's pipeline: Across the 600 to 700 repertoires, a later analysis counted around 80 million unique TCR beta chains, roughly 11 million of which were shared by at least two donors. To remove PCR and sequencing errors, raw reads were error-corrected and collapsed into unique sequences using a nearest-neighbor algorithm that merged closely related sequences. To assign V, D and J gene segments, CDR3 sequences were aligned to IMGT reference sequences. For a sequence to be retained, a match of at least six nucleotides was required to both a V gene segment and a J gene segment. A rearrangement counted as productive if the CDR3 had no stop codons and remained in frame with V and J, and every other rearrangement counted as non-productive. CDR3 was defined by IMGT convention, running from the second conserved V-encoded cysteine to the conserved J-encoded phenylalanine. The earlier analysis of 587 of the donors excluded any sequence lacking an unambiguous match to a single V gene segment. An earlier analysis of under 750 of the donors called V segments functional above 56.7% productive rearrangements and segregating when the between-donor standard deviation exceeded 5%. To diagnose cytomegalovirus status from the catalog of TCR beta chain sequences, a statistical classification framework was built. V and J gene assignment, in a later analysis, came from comparing TCR nucleotide sequences with IMGT/GENE-DB human TR gene sequences. Using the TCRdist pipeline, a later analysis assigned CDR3 sequences along with most-parsimonious VDJ recombination scenarios. In a later analysis, every TCR beta chain was defined by the combination of its CDR3 amino acid sequence and its V-gene family, and reads without a unique V-gene family were dropped. In a later analysis, fewer than 600 highly shared, low-generation-probability nucleotide sequences were removed to address suspected cross-contamination and a sequencing artifact. In a later analysis, a clonal expansion index for each public chain was calculated from normalized within-repertoire ranks of inferred template counts. A later analysis computed generation probabilities with a VDJ recombination model fitted to out-of-frame rearrangements, and checked the results against IGoR. In a later analysis, TCR-TCR, TCR-HLA and TCR-CMV co-occurrence was scored with hypergeometric tests, and a repertoire-size bias correction was applied to TCR pairs. False discovery rates were estimated in a later analysis by permuting HLA or CMV assignments 20 times. A later analysis grouped co-occurring TCRs with DBSCAN, adding TCRdist sequence similarity when clustering within HLA-allele-positive subsets. Repertoires with fewer than 30,000 or more than 120,000 public chains, plus five repertoires with anomalous nucleotide sharing, were excluded from co-occurrence clustering. TCRdb stores this immuneACCESS table with in-frame sequences only. Part of the clones is absent; in the studies checked, under half of the shortfall reflects unresolved V genes, and no reason is known for the rest. V, J and clone size are taken as reported in that table, and D and trimming were inferred from the DNA itself. The sample records 95,000 to 150,000 clones, around 69% of which are singletons. The ten largest clones take up under 9% of the sample.

V lost 0 bases and J lost 10 bases; the stretch between them is 15 bases long. The CDR3, cysteine through phenylalanine, is 14 amino acids long. This entry keeps only the CDR3 DNA: 42 bases, framed from base 1. The germline V gene specifies SGDLS as CDR1 and YYNGEE as CDR2. Material: PBMCs. The sequence links TRBV9 to TRBJ2-3, with no confidently assigned D gene. This TCR was recovered from a middle-aged woman in good health and CMV-seropositive. The CDR3 in this case is CASSVGRIDEAQYF. The DNA sequence follows: TGTGCCAGCAGCGTAGGACGGATTGATGAGGCGCAGTATTTT.